The 21 T cell receptor beta chains below were found in one sample sequenced in a study of OX40 agonist ivuxolimab in advanced cancers. Generated by immunoSEQ multiplex PCR, the TCRdb table keeps only in-frame clones and is missing some. The profile covers some 72,000 clones, with roughly 93% appearing a single time and 2.5% to 3.5% taken by the ten largest. Sequencing was performed on CD4+ or CD8+ T cells sorted from blood, taken in a trial of the OX40 agonist ivuxolimab. The receptors originated from an adult with an advanced solid tumor such as melanoma, head and neck, liver or kidney cancer.

The chain employs TRBV28 and TRBJ1-2; D is uncertain. The CDR3 is 13 amino acids. V shed 3 bases and J shed 8 bases, with 13 bases lying between them. The germline CDR1 and CDR2 sequences are MDHEN and SYDVKM. This CDR3 is CASSLAGWSGYTF. CDR3 bases: TGTGCCAGCAGTTTGGCGGGGTGGAGCGGCTACACCTTC.

The rearrangement links TRBV5-1 to TRBJ2-5; D not resolved. In germline, CDR1 is SGHRS, CDR2 YFSETQ. V was clipped by 3 bases and J by 1 base, with 7 bases between them. This CDR3 comprises 13 residues. The CDR3 nucleotides are TGCGCCAGCAGCTCCTCCTCCCAAGAGACCCAGTACTTC. Translated, it gives CASSSSSQETQYF.

The chain recombines TRBV18 with TRBJ2-7; TRBD1 matches 8 bases. CDR3 size: 16 residues. J was trimmed by 6 bases and V by 0 bases; bases with no gene match: 10. Germline CDR1 KGHSH, CDR2 LQKENI. The CDR3 loop is CASSPPLGQGSGEQYF. CDR3 nucleotides: TGTGCCAGCTCACCACCGCTCGGACAGGGATCCGGCGAGCAGTACTTC.

The chain links TRBV19 to TRBJ1-2; perhaps TRBD1 as D (5 bases). V was pared by 6 bases and J by 5 bases, with 16 bases between. From germline, CDR1 is LNHDA and CDR2 SQIVND (reference sequence). The CDR3 contains 14 residues. For the CDR3, the DNA is TGTGCCAGTAGCTCGGGGCAACCCGGGTATGGCTACACCTTC. It translates to CASSSGQPGYGYTF.

The rearrangement uses TRBV11-2 and TRBJ2-7; D remains unclear. The germline V gene has CDR1 SGHAT and CDR2 FQNNGV. The CDR3 is 15 residues long. V lost 2 bases to trimming and J lost 6 bases, with 17 bases between them. The DNA for the CDR3 is TGTGCCAGCAGCTTAAACGCACGGCTCCTAGGCGAGCAGTACTTC. Translating it yields CASSLNARLLGEQYF. The full variable domain, its missing parts supplied by reference TRBV11-2 and TRBJ2-7, is EAGVAQSPRYKIIEKRQSVAFWCNPISGHATLYWYQQILGQGPKLLIQFQNNGVVDDSQLPKDRFSAERLKGVDSTLKIQPAKLEDSAVYLCASSLNARLLGEQYFGPGTRLTVT.

V gene TRBV4-1 combines with J gene TRBJ1-5, with 9 bases identical to TRBD1. Germline V lookup: CDR1 MGHRA, CDR2 YSYEKL. J was trimmed by 4 bases and V by 3 bases; bases with no gene match: 4. The CDR3 is made up of 15 amino acids. In DNA form, the CDR3 reads TGCGCCAGCAGCCAGGAGGACAGGGGAAATCAGCCCCAGCATTTT. Translation: CASSQEDRGNQPQHF.

The rearrangement uses TRBV7-8 and TRBJ2-1; no clear D. CDR3 size: 13 residues. In germline, CDR1 is SGHVS, CDR2 FQNEAQ. The V end lost 5 bases, the J end lost 8 bases, and 13 bases lay between the germline ends. In nucleotides, the CDR3 is TGTGCCAGCAGCCCCACGTGGGTCGATGAGCAGTTCTTC. Protein sequence: CASSPTWVDEQFF.

This rearrangement joins TRBV7-2 to TRBJ1-6; weak D call: TRBD1 (5 bases). V was pared by 6 bases and J by 16 bases, with 22 bases between. Germline V gene sequence: CDR1 SGHTA, CDR2 FQGNSA. CDR3 length equals 14 residues. For the CDR3, the DNA is TGTGCCAGCAGATCCCCGGGGGGACCGGCCCAACTCCACTTT. Translation gives CASRSPGGPAQLHF.

The genes are TRBV19 and TRBJ1-1; no clear D. The V gene's germline CDR1 is LNHDA and CDR2 SQIVND (reference sequence). The CDR3 totals 17 residues. The V and J ends lost 2 bases and 2 bases respectively, with 18 bases between them. The CDR3 reads CASSINTHTLSNTEAFF. The DNA of the CDR3 is TGTGCCAGTAGTATAAATACACACACCTTATCTAACACTGAAGCTTTCTTT.

V usage is TRBV7-2 and J usage is TRBJ1-2; D not resolved. From germline, CDR1 is SGHTA and CDR2 FQGNSA. Trimming took 4 bases from V and 8 from J, leaving 14 bases between them. CDR3 length: 13 amino acids. The CDR3 coding sequence is TGTGCCAGCAGCTCTCAGGTCGGAGGGGGCTACACCTTC. It yields the protein CASSSQVGGGYTF.

V gene TRBV7-9 combines with J gene TRBJ2-5; perhaps TRBD1 as D (6 bases). Germline V gene lookup returns CDR1 SEHNR and CDR2 FQNEAQ (reference sequence). V was cut by 4 bases and J by 3 bases, with 12 bases left in between. CDR3 size: 14 residues. Here the CDR3 reads CASSWTAGEETQYF. The CDR3 region has the DNA TGTGCCAGCAGCTGGACTGCAGGGGAAGAGACCCAGTACTTC.

The chain is built from TRBV6-1 and TRBJ2-3, with 7 bases aligning to TRBD1. V lost 11 bases to trimming and J lost 2 bases; unmatched junction nucleotides: 4. Germline lookup yields CDR1 MNHNS and CDR2 SASEGT. The CDR3 spans 12 residues. This CDR3 reads CAGTGDTDTQYF. The CDR3 DNA reads as TGTGCCGGAACAGGGGACACAGATACGCAGTATTTT.

The chain carries TRBV30 and TRBJ2-1, with 7 bases fitting TRBD1. The CDR3 extends over 13 amino acids. Per germline, CDR1 GTSNPN and CDR2 SVGIG (reference sequence). The junction had 2 bases not matched to a gene; V was cut back by 2 bases and J by 4 bases. The CDR3 DNA follows: TGTGCCTGGAGTTTACAGGGGTACAATGAGCAGTTCTTC. Translating gives CAWSLQGYNEQFF. The complete variable domain, with remaining parts taken from reference TRBV30 and TRBJ2-1, reads SQTIHQWPATLVQPVGSPLSLECTVEGTSNPNLYWYRQAAGRGLQLLFYSVGIGQISSEVPQNLSASRPQDRQFILSSKKLLLSDSGFYLCAWSLQGYNEQFFGPGTRLTVL.

CDR3 protein: CASSPAYEQYF. The CDR3 DNA reads TGTGCCAGCAGCCCCGCCTACGAGCAGTACTTC. The chain carries TRBV6-5 and TRBJ2-7; D not certain. The V gene's germline CDR1 is MNHEY and CDR2 SVGAGI. The CDR3 has 11 residues. V dropped 6 bases and J dropped 2 bases, with 5 bases sitting between them.

This chain links TRBV30 with TRBJ1-2, with D unresolved. The CDR3 contains 10 residues. CDR1 and CDR2 (germline): GTSNPN, SVGIG (reference sequence). Trimming removed 6 bases at V and 4 bases at J, with 6 bases between. The CDR3 loop reads CACRPYGYTF. The CDR3 nucleotides are TGTGCCTGCAGACCCTATGGCTACACCTTC.

This chain uses TRBV15 with TRBJ2-5, with D possibly TRBD2 on 5 matching bases. Germline V CDR1 and CDR2: LNHNV, YYDKDF (reference sequence). With 0 bases removed from V and 5 bases from J, the gap between germline ends came to 16 bases. This CDR3 spans 16 amino acids. The CDR3 DNA reads as TGTGCCACCAGCAGAGATCAATGGCTAGCAGTCGAGACCCAGTACTTC. Its translation is CATSRDQWLAVETQYF.

This clone was seen a single time. The chain joins TRBV19 to TRBJ2-3, with a possible D match to TRBD2 (5 bases). Germline V lookup: CDR1 LNHDA, CDR2 SQIVND (reference sequence). V dropped 5 bases and J dropped 6 bases, with 15 bases sitting between them. The CDR3 totals 14 residues. CDR3 sequence reads: CASSRGALGDTQYF. The CDR3 region has the DNA TGTGCCAGTAGTCGGGGAGCCCTGGGGGATACGCAGTATTTT.

V usage is TRBV18 and J usage is TRBJ1-2; D gene unclear. Germline V gene data show CDR1 as KGHSH and CDR2 as LQKENI. The CDR3 runs to 16 residues. V dropped 0 bases and J dropped 0 bases, with 11 bases sitting between them. In DNA, the CDR3 is TGTGCCAGCTCACCACCCTCTTCAGGCCCTAACTATGGCTACACCTTC. This sequence encodes CASSPPSSGPNYGYTF.

The chain links TRBV5-1 to TRBJ1-5; TRBD1 might be the D (5 bases). The V end lost 4 bases, the J end lost 7 bases, and 15 bases lay between the germline ends. CDR3 size: 14 residues. Germline-derived CDR1 and CDR2 are SGHRS and YFSETQ. This CDR3 is CASSPRGVEQPQHF. CDR3 coding DNA: TGCGCCAGCAGCCCTCGGGGGGTAGAGCAGCCCCAGCATTTT.

This chain connects TRBV27 to TRBJ2-7; possibly TRBD2 for D (6 bases). CDR1 and CDR2 from the germline V gene are MNHEY and SMNVEV (reference sequence). The CDR3 loop spans 12 amino acids. The V gene lost 5 bases and the J gene lost 6 bases, with 11 bases spanning the gap. CDR3 amino acids: CASSRAGFEQYF. In DNA, the CDR3 is TGTGCCAGCAGTCGGGCGGGGTTCGAGCAGTACTTC.

This sequence joins TRBV7-9 and TRBJ2-6, with TRBD2 matching 7 bases. The CDR3 runs to 19 residues. CDR1 and CDR2 from the germline V gene are SEHNR and FQNEAQ (reference sequence). Losses at the gene ends were 4 bases for V and 0 bases for J; bases not matched to a gene: 12. In DNA, the CDR3 is TGTGCCAGCAGCTCCCGGGGAGGGGCGAGCCCCTCTGGGGCCAACGTCCTGACTTTC. Residues: CASSSRGGASPSGANVLTF.